The clone carrying this TCR beta chain was seen a few times. The antigen is undetermined. Deep level was the assay's run setting. Generated by immunoSEQ multiplex PCR, the TCRdb table keeps only in-frame clones and is missing some. The sample lists around 1.1 million clones, 60% to 85% occurring once. The germline V gene encodes CDR1 SEHNR and CDR2 FQNEAQ (reference sequence). The CDR3 consists of 15 residues. V was shortened by 4 bases and J by 6 bases, with 19 bases between the two germline ends. This sample is drawn from a study of shared clonotypes between healthy human individuals. Whole-study results and caveats: Sampling involved blood alone; tissue repertoires likely differ.

This TCR derives from a man aged 18-30 years in good health. Some clones in this sample may be carry-over from other donors' samples. The sequencing sample was made of memory CD4+ T cells from PBMCs. Subset in this sample: CD45RA-negative fraction. This chain links TRBV7-9 with TRBJ2-7; D is perhaps TRBD1 or TRBD2 (5 bases each). In DNA, the CDR3 is TGTGCCAGCAGCTCACCGGGACGGTCAAGATTCGAGCAGTACTTC. Encoded protein: CASSSPGRSRFEQYF.